This TCR beta chain originates from a study of post-analysis software for immune sequencing data (dated by TCRdb to the mid-2010s). Some background on the complete study: The recorded disease courses included relapsing-remitting, secondary progressive and progressive-relapsing multiple sclerosis, and some patients had no subtype annotation. Patient repertoires were compared against roughly 10 previously published healthy control repertoires from donors aged roughly 6 to 28 years. A subset of samples was prepared in parallel using single-end sample barcoding, then pooled and co-amplified after Illumina adapter ligation.

A word on this clonotype: Its antigen remains unidentified. Base-call qualities are not available, and no considerably larger clone is one nucleotide away.

TCR beta repertoires were profiled from peripheral blood of roughly 13 young patients with multiple sclerosis to demonstrate the VDJtools post-analysis software. The patients with multiple sclerosis were children and adolescents between about 6 and 16 years of age. The library was prepared using PCR. The sequencing machine was an Illumina HiSeq 2500. To reduce PCR and sequencing biases, unique molecular identifiers were built into the TCR beta cDNA libraries. Roughly 0.5 million cDNA molecules were obtained per 1 to 10 million input T cells, so each molecule approximated one T cell. Patient libraries were prepared and sequenced with the same protocol used for the earlier healthy control dataset. Samples belonging to the same batch were prepared together, multiplexed and sequenced on a shared HiSeq lane. Per the source publication's procedure: Raw barcoded reads were processed with MIGEC, and single-read molecular identifier groups were discarded before consensus assembly and CDR3 extraction. VDJtools was used for post-analysis of the clonotype tables, and diversity was normalized by down-sampling every dataset to the size of the smallest sample. Repertoire overlap clustering matched CDR3 amino acid but not nucleotide sequences to correct batch-related cross-sample contamination. TCRdb took the public reads, trimmed them with fastp at Q25, ran MiXCR for clone calling and kept in-frame beta chains. Rows merge per CDR3 protein into single entries with the most common DNA and genes. The V and J calls were determined by TCRdb, not by the authors. The sample table lists 550,000 to 700,000 distinct CDR3 sequences, roughly 45% of them with a count of one. The ten largest clones add up to under 2% of the sample.

Broader findings and caveats from the paper: Significantly higher frequencies in patients than in controls were found for about five TRBV segments, including TRBV5-6, TRBV5-1 and TRBV20-1. The control group was slightly older than the multiple sclerosis patient group. Compared with controls, multiple sclerosis patients had significantly lower normalized Chao1 diversity, a finding suggesting substantial peripheral T-cell clonal expansion. Direct clustering with F measure showed strong co-clustering of samples prepared in the same batch, prompting a batch-effect correction.

There are 16 amino acids in the CDR3, from cysteine to phenylalanine inclusive. Of the read, only the CDR3 DNA is kept; its 48 bases are in frame from base 1. At the junction V is shortened by 6 bases and J by 5 bases; bases outside the gene matches: 14. This clonotype originated in a girl under 18 with multiple sclerosis. Specimen: blood. The chain links TRBV12-3 or TRBV12-4 with TRBJ2-3, with TRBD1 matching 7 junction bases. The nucleotides are TGTGCCAGCAGCCCCTCGGACAGGTCAGGTTTAGATACGCAGTATTTT. It is translated as CASSPSDRSGLDTQYF.